The rows below give T cell receptor beta chains drawn from one sample of a study of PD-1 blockade in classical Hodgkin lymphoma. The table came from immunoSEQ multiplex PCR; TCRdb's copy has only in-frame clones and leaves some out. The sample holds approximately 24,000 clones; roughly four fifths are singletons and the top ten take roughly 12%. Sequences were derived from peripheral blood mononuclear cells (PBMCs), sampled before the second cycle of nivolumab. The receptors come from a human donor with classical Hodgkin lymphoma. CDR3s include the opening cysteine and the closing phenylalanine or tryptophan. D genes are given only for firm matches. Not every row has a clone size; where given, it reads once, few, many or a size class.

d_gene: TRBD1
j_gene: TRBJ1-1
abundance: NA
v_gene: TRBV28
CDR3aa: CASSLFIGQGYEAFF
CDR3nt: TGTGCCAGCAGTTTATTTATAGGACAGGGGTATGAAGCTTTCTTT

d_gene: NA
j_gene: TRBJ1-1
abundance: NA
v_gene: TRBV28
CDR3aa: CASSLGIGAEAFF
CDR3nt: TGTGCCAGCAGTTTAGGGATAGGGGCTGAAGCTTTCTTT

d_gene: TRBD1
j_gene: TRBJ1-1
abundance: NA
v_gene: TRBV7-3
CDR3aa: CASSRDSLNTEAFF
CDR3nt: TGTGCCAGCAGTCGGGACAGTTTGAACACTGAAGCTTTCTTT

d_gene: TRBD1
j_gene: TRBJ1-4
abundance: NA
v_gene: TRBV6-4
CDR3aa: CASSDPDRGRSSQGEKLFF
CDR3nt: TGTGCCAGCAGTGACCCCGACAGGGGGCGTAGCTCACAGGGAGAAAAACTGTTTTTT

d_gene: NA
j_gene: TRBJ2-5
abundance: NA
v_gene: TRBV7-3
CDR3aa: CASSLGPRETQYF
CDR3nt: TGTGCCAGCAGCCTCGGACCGAGGGAGACCCAGTACTTC

d_gene: NA
j_gene: TRBJ2-1
abundance: NA
v_gene: TRBV6-5
CDR3aa: CASSYLSRAQLDEQLF
CDR3nt: TGTGCCAGCAGTTACTTATCCAGGGCGCAATTGGATGAGCAGCTCTTC

d_gene: NA
j_gene: TRBJ2-7
abundance: few
v_gene: TRBV28
CDR3aa: CASTSLNGAYEQYF
CDR3nt: TGTGCCAGCACCTCCCTCAACGGGGCCTACGAGCAGTACTTC

d_gene: TRBD1
j_gene: TRBJ1-1
abundance: NA
v_gene: TRBV7-6
CDR3aa: CASSFPKRDREVNTEAFF
CDR3nt: TGTGCCAGCAGCTTCCCGAAGCGGGACAGGGAGGTGAACACTGAAGCTTTCTTT

d_gene: NA
j_gene: TRBJ1-6
abundance: NA
v_gene: TRBV7-3
CDR3aa: CASSLTGLGNSPLHF
CDR3nt: TGTGCCAGCAGCTTAACAGGGCTGGGGAATTCACCCCTCCACTTT

d_gene: TRBD2
j_gene: TRBJ2-5
abundance: NA
v_gene: TRBV11-2
CDR3aa: CASSYLTSGPLPETQYF
CDR3nt: TGTGCCAGCAGCTACTTGACTAGCGGCCCCCTTCCTGAGACCCAGTACTTC

d_gene: TRBD2
j_gene: TRBJ2-1
abundance: NA
v_gene: TRBV4-1
CDR3aa: CASSQGGGWDEQFF
CDR3nt: TGCGCCAGCAGCCAAGGGGGAGGGTGGGATGAGCAGTTCTTC

d_gene: NA
j_gene: TRBJ2-1
abundance: NA
v_gene: TRBV7-9
CDR3aa: CASSRSRLVDNEQFF
CDR3nt: TGTGCCAGCAGCCGCAGCAGGCTGGTCGACAATGAGCAGTTCTTC

d_gene: TRBD1
j_gene: TRBJ2-1
abundance: NA
v_gene: TRBV7-9
CDR3aa: CASSHGQGRGWNEQFF
CDR3nt: TGTGCCAGCAGCCATGGACAGGGCAGGGGGTGGAATGAGCAGTTCTTC

d_gene: TRBD1
j_gene: TRBJ1-6
abundance: NA
v_gene: TRBV25-1
CDR3aa: CASSSRQGGWSPLHF
CDR3nt: TGTGCCAGCAGTAGCCGACAGGGGGGTTGGTCACCCCTCCACTTT

d_gene: TRBD1
j_gene: TRBJ2-5
abundance: NA
v_gene: TRBV7-2
CDR3aa: CASSLSRQGHETQYF
CDR3nt: TGTGCCAGCAGCTTATCCCGACAGGGCCACGAGACCCAGTACTTC

d_gene: NA
j_gene: TRBJ2-1
abundance: NA
v_gene: TRBV21-1
CDR3aa: CASSKAGESYNEQFF
CDR3nt: TGTGCCAGCAGCAAAGCAGGGGAATCCTACAATGAGCAGTTCTTC

d_gene: NA
j_gene: TRBJ2-7
abundance: few
v_gene: TRBV21-1
CDR3aa: CASSLSKAGEEQYF
CDR3nt: TGTGCCAGCAGCCTCTCAAAGGCAGGGGAGGAGCAGTACTTC

d_gene: TRBD1
j_gene: TRBJ2-5
abundance: NA
v_gene: TRBV4-2
CDR3aa: CASSPGTAGRETQYF
CDR3nt: TGTGCCAGCAGCCCGGGGACAGCCGGCCGGGAGACCCAGTACTTC

d_gene: NA
j_gene: TRBJ2-7
abundance: NA
v_gene: TRBV19
CDR3aa: CASSRLPLTDEISYEQYF
CDR3nt: TGTGCCAGTAGTAGATTGCCTCTGACAGACGAGATCTCCTACGAGCAGTACTTC

d_gene: TRBD2
j_gene: TRBJ2-5
abundance: NA
v_gene: TRBV4-1
CDR3aa: CASSQDTGRRGETQYF
CDR3nt: TGCGCCAGCAGCCAAGATACCGGGAGGCGGGGAGAGACCCAGTACTTC

d_gene: TRBD2
j_gene: TRBJ2-2
abundance: NA
v_gene: TRBV5-1
CDR3aa: CASSRSGDHTGELFF
CDR3nt: TGCGCCAGCAGTCGTAGCGGGGACCACACCGGGGAGCTGTTTTTT

d_gene: NA
j_gene: TRBJ2-7
abundance: NA
v_gene: TRBV11-3
CDR3aa: CASSLSEYEQYF
CDR3nt: TGTGCCAGCAGCTTAAGTGAGTACGAGCAGTACTTC

d_gene: NA
j_gene: TRBJ2-7
abundance: NA
v_gene: TRBV27
CDR3aa: CASRSGDKPYEQYF
CDR3nt: TGTGCCAGCAGGTCCGGGGACAAGCCCTACGAGCAGTACTTC

d_gene: TRBD1
j_gene: TRBJ2-5
abundance: NA
v_gene: TRBV27
CDR3aa: CASSWTGLETQYF
CDR3nt: TGTGCCAGCAGTTGGACAGGGTTGGAGACCCAGTACTTC

d_gene: TRBD1
j_gene: TRBJ2-5
abundance: NA
v_gene: TRBV27
CDR3aa: CASSLSITVAGGSETQYF
CDR3nt: TGTGCCAGCAGTTTATCGATAACGGTTGCAGGGGGCTCGGAGACCCAGTACTTC

d_gene: NA
j_gene: TRBJ2-1
abundance: NA
v_gene: TRBV11-2
CDR3aa: CASSPGRGSLDEQFF
CDR3nt: TGTGCCAGCAGCCCTGGCCGGGGAAGTCTGGATGAGCAGTTCTTC

d_gene: NA
j_gene: TRBJ1-4
abundance: NA
v_gene: TRBV18
CDR3aa: CASSPAAANEKLFF
CDR3nt: TGTGCCAGCTCACCGGCGGCAGCGAATGAAAAACTGTTTTTT

d_gene: NA
j_gene: TRBJ1-1
abundance: once
v_gene: TRBV5-4
CDR3aa: CASRNTRGPTNTEAFF
CDR3nt: TGTGCCAGCAGAAACACGAGGGGACCCACGAACACTGAAGCTTTCTTT

d_gene: TRBD1
j_gene: TRBJ1-1
abundance: NA
v_gene: TRBV6-6
CDR3aa: CATEGQENTEAFF
CDR3nt: TGTGCCACCGAGGGACAGGAGAACACTGAAGCTTTCTTT

d_gene: NA
j_gene: TRBJ1-5
abundance: NA
v_gene: TRBV28
CDR3aa: CASSSPGVQPQHF
CDR3nt: TGTGCCAGCAGCTCTCCAGGGGTGCAGCCCCAGCATTTT

d_gene: NA
j_gene: TRBJ2-3
abundance: NA
v_gene: TRBV4-3
CDR3aa: CASSLEALSTDTQYF
CDR3nt: TGCGCCAGCAGCCTGGAGGCTTTAAGCACGGATACGCAGTATTTT

d_gene: NA
j_gene: TRBJ1-2
abundance: few
v_gene: TRBV27
CDR3aa: CASSFRAGGGANYGYTF
CDR3nt: TGTGCCAGCAGTTTCCGGGCGGGGGGGGGAGCTAACTATGGCTACACCTTC

d_gene: TRBD1
j_gene: TRBJ2-1
abundance: NA
v_gene: TRBV4-3
CDR3aa: CASSQDRQGANEQFF
CDR3nt: TGCGCCAGCAGCCAAGATCGCCAGGGGGCCAATGAGCAGTTCTTC

d_gene: TRBD1
j_gene: TRBJ1-4
abundance: NA
v_gene: TRBV5-3
CDR3aa: CARSCDRGDEKLFF
CDR3nt: TGTGCCAGAAGCTGCGACAGGGGAGACGAAAAACTGTTTTTT

d_gene: NA
j_gene: TRBJ2-3
abundance: NA
v_gene: TRBV2
CDR3aa: CASTPDGTDTQYF
CDR3nt: TGTGCCAGCACCCCGGATGGCACAGATACGCAGTATTTT

d_gene: NA
j_gene: TRBJ2-2
abundance: NA
v_gene: TRBV2
CDR3aa: CASKDRQVGTGELFF
CDR3nt: TGTGCCAGCAAAGACCGACAGGTCGGCACCGGGGAGCTGTTTTTT

d_gene: NA
j_gene: TRBJ1-5
abundance: NA
v_gene: TRBV6-6
CDR3aa: CASSPMDGSNQPQHF
CDR3nt: TGTGCCAGCAGTCCCATGGACGGTAGCAATCAGCCCCAGCATTTT

d_gene: NA
j_gene: TRBJ1-6
abundance: NA
v_gene: TRBV6-6
CDR3aa: CASRAAENSPLHF
CDR3nt: TGTGCCAGCAGAGCGGCAGAGAATTCACCCCTCCACTTT

d_gene: TRBD1
j_gene: TRBJ1-2
abundance: NA
v_gene: TRBV2
CDR3aa: CASSAGQGGNYGYTF
CDR3nt: TGTGCCAGCAGTGCAGGACAGGGGGGGAACTATGGCTACACCTTC

d_gene: NA
j_gene: TRBJ1-5
abundance: NA
v_gene: TRBV27
CDR3aa: CASSAERPPLGSQHF
CDR3nt: TGTGCCAGCAGTGCCGAAAGGCCACCCCTGGGTTCCCAGCATTTT

d_gene: NA
j_gene: TRBJ1-5
abundance: NA
v_gene: TRBV9
CDR3aa: CASSVAGDSNQPQHF
CDR3nt: TGTGCCAGCAGCGTAGCCGGGGATAGCAATCAGCCCCAGCATTTT

d_gene: TRBD1
j_gene: TRBJ1-1
abundance: NA
v_gene: TRBV6-5
CDR3aa: CASRTYRGGDTEAFF
CDR3nt: TGTGCCAGCAGGACGTACAGGGGCGGGGACACTGAAGCTTTCTTT

d_gene: TRBD1
j_gene: TRBJ1-4
abundance: NA
v_gene: TRBV5-6
CDR3aa: CASSLGTGGNEKLFF
CDR3nt: TGTGCCAGCAGCTTAGGTACAGGGGGTAATGAAAAACTGTTTTTT

d_gene: NA
j_gene: TRBJ2-7
abundance: NA
v_gene: TRBV10-3
CDR3aa: CAIRNSGPAGGGYEQYF
CDR3nt: TGTGCCATCAGAAACTCGGGACCCGCAGGGGGGGGCTACGAGCAGTACTTC

d_gene: NA
j_gene: TRBJ2-3
abundance: NA
v_gene: TRBV4-2
CDR3aa: CASSQDPGVGDTQYF
CDR3nt: TGTGCCAGCAGCCAAGATCCTGGTGTGGGGGATACGCAGTATTTT

d_gene: TRBD1
j_gene: TRBJ2-7
abundance: NA
v_gene: TRBV7-2
CDR3aa: CASSSRGQGHEQYF
CDR3nt: TGTGCCAGCAGCTCTCGGGGACAGGGACACGAGCAGTACTTC

d_gene: NA
j_gene: TRBJ2-2
abundance: NA
v_gene: TRBV27
CDR3aa: CASSPGPLDGELFF
CDR3nt: TGTGCCAGCAGCCCTGGACCCCTCGACGGGGAGCTGTTTTTT

d_gene: NA
j_gene: TRBJ2-5
abundance: NA
v_gene: TRBV27
CDR3aa: CASSQTNSPGETQYF
CDR3nt: TGTGCCAGCAGCCAAACCAATTCCCCCGGGGAGACCCAGTACTTC

d_gene: NA
j_gene: TRBJ1-6
abundance: NA
v_gene: TRBV6-1
CDR3aa: CASRTGPRDSPLHF
CDR3nt: TGTGCCAGCAGAACAGGCCCTAGGGATTCACCCCTCCACTTT

d_gene: TRBD1
j_gene: TRBJ1-5
abundance: NA
v_gene: TRBV7-2
CDR3aa: CASSYRDRANQPQHF
CDR3nt: TGTGCCAGCAGCTACCGGGACAGAGCCAATCAGCCCCAGCATTTT

d_gene: NA
j_gene: TRBJ1-6
abundance: NA
v_gene: TRBV12-5
CDR3aa: CASGLGSNNSPLHF
CDR3nt: TGTGCTAGTGGTTTGGGCTCAAATAATTCACCCCTCCACTTT

d_gene: TRBD2
j_gene: TRBJ2-4
abundance: NA
v_gene: TRBV5-4
CDR3aa: CASSFPTGGDVAKNIQYF
CDR3nt: TGTGCCAGCAGCTTCCCGACCGGGGGGGATGTAGCCAAAAACATTCAGTACTTC

d_gene: TRBD2
j_gene: TRBJ2-1
abundance: once
v_gene: TRBV4-1
CDR3aa: CANSHRAGANEQFF
CDR3nt: TGCGCCAACAGCCACCGAGCGGGGGCAAATGAGCAGTTCTTC

d_gene: NA
j_gene: TRBJ1-1
abundance: NA
v_gene: TRBV4-3
CDR3aa: CASSQDRMNTEAFF
CDR3nt: TGCGCCAGCAGCCAAGATAGAATGAACACTGAAGCTTTCTTT